A selection of T cell receptor beta chains follows, all from one sample in a study of PD-1 blockade in classical Hodgkin lymphoma. Generated by immunoSEQ multiplex PCR, the TCRdb table keeps only in-frame clones and is missing some. The profile covers approximately 150,000 clones, with nearly 80% appearing a single time and 7.5% to 9.5% taken by the ten largest. The sequences come from peripheral blood mononuclear cells (PBMCs), collected before the second cycle of nivolumab. The receptors here all came from a human donor with classical Hodgkin lymphoma. Each CDR3 is given with its conserved first and last residue. D genes are given only for firm matches. Size is stated for part of the rows, as once, few or many counts, or as a class when the clone is expanded.

J gene: TRBJ1-5; D gene: .; V gene: TRBV10-3; clone size: .; CDR3 protein: CAISEMGAGQPQHF; CDR3 DNA: TGTGCCATCAGTGAGATGGGGGCAGGTCAGCCCCAGCATTTT
J gene: TRBJ2-2; D gene: .; V gene: TRBV4-2; clone size: .; CDR3 protein: CASSQEIVGAGNAGELFF; CDR3 DNA: TGTGCCAGCAGCCAAGAGATCGTCGGGGCGGGGAATGCCGGGGAGCTGTTTTTT
J gene: TRBJ2-1; D gene: .; V gene: TRBV6-5; clone size: few; CDR3 protein: CASSYWTGEQFF; CDR3 DNA: TGTGCCAGCAGTTACTGGACTGGTGAGCAGTTCTTC
J gene: TRBJ2-3; D gene: TRBD2; V gene: TRBV7-2; clone size: .; CDR3 protein: CASSLVAGIGDTQYF; CDR3 DNA: TGTGCCAGCAGCTTAGTAGCGGGAATCGGAGATACGCAGTATTTT
J gene: TRBJ1-2; D gene: .; V gene: TRBV27; clone size: .; CDR3 protein: CASRGGGTYGYTF; CDR3 DNA: TGTGCCAGCAGGGGGGGCGGTACGTATGGCTACACCTTC
J gene: TRBJ2-1; D gene: .; V gene: TRBV5-1; clone size: .; CDR3 protein: CASSLATGLSYNEQFF; CDR3 DNA: TGCGCCAGCAGCTTGGCTACGGGACTCTCCTACAATGAGCAGTTCTTC
J gene: TRBJ2-6; D gene: .; V gene: TRBV18; clone size: few; CDR3 protein: CASSPPSGGQSSGANVLTF; CDR3 DNA: TGTGCCAGCTCACCACCGTCAGGTGGACAAAGCTCTGGGGCCAACGTCCTGACTTTC
J gene: TRBJ2-7; D gene: .; V gene: TRBV9; clone size: .; CDR3 protein: CASSRRGASEQYF; CDR3 DNA: TGTGCCAGCAGCCGCCGGGGGGCGAGCGAGCAGTACTTC
J gene: TRBJ2-3; D gene: TRBD1; V gene: TRBV2; clone size: .; CDR3 protein: CASTQQGATDTQYF; CDR3 DNA: TGTGCCAGCACCCAACAGGGGGCCACAGATACGCAGTATTTT
J gene: TRBJ2-7; D gene: .; V gene: TRBV4-2; clone size: .; CDR3 protein: CASSQDLPSRAYEQYF; CDR3 DNA: TGTGCCAGCAGCCAAGATTTACCTAGCCGGGCGTACGAGCAGTACTTC
J gene: TRBJ2-3; D gene: .; V gene: TRBV19; clone size: few; CDR3 protein: CASSPEGGDTQYF; CDR3 DNA: TGTGCCAGTAGTCCCGAAGGGGGAGATACGCAGTATTTT
J gene: TRBJ2-3; D gene: .; V gene: TRBV7-3; clone size: .; CDR3 protein: CASSLIGSYTDTQYF; CDR3 DNA: TGTGCCAGCAGCTTAATTGGCAGCTACACAGATACGCAGTATTTT
J gene: TRBJ2-1; D gene: TRBD2; V gene: TRBV28; clone size: few; CDR3 protein: CASYGGTSSNEQFF; CDR3 DNA: TGTGCCAGCTATGGGGGGACTAGTTCCAATGAGCAGTTCTTC
J gene: TRBJ1-1; D gene: .; V gene: TRBV29-1; clone size: .; CDR3 protein: CSVAGDTNTEAFF; CDR3 DNA: TGCAGCGTTGCAGGGGACACGAACACTGAAGCTTTCTTT
J gene: TRBJ2-1; D gene: TRBD2; V gene: TRBV25-1; clone size: .; CDR3 protein: CASSDSRLAGVYNEQFF; CDR3 DNA: TGTGCCAGCAGTGACTCAAGACTAGCGGGAGTCTACAATGAGCAGTTCTTC
J gene: TRBJ1-4; D gene: .; V gene: TRBV4-1; clone size: .; CDR3 protein: CASSQGRGSGIEKLFF; CDR3 DNA: TGCGCCAGCAGCCAAGGGAGGGGGTCGGGGATTGAAAAACTGTTTTTT
J gene: TRBJ1-3; D gene: .; V gene: TRBV6-5; clone size: .; CDR3 protein: CASSNTGTGNTIYF; CDR3 DNA: TGTGCCAGCAGTAATACAGGGACTGGAAACACCATATATTTT
J gene: TRBJ2-2; D gene: .; V gene: TRBV5-6; clone size: .; CDR3 protein: CASSLLWPNTGELFF; CDR3 DNA: TGTGCCAGCAGCTTGTTGTGGCCAAACACCGGGGAGCTGTTTTTT
J gene: TRBJ2-7; D gene: .; V gene: TRBV27; clone size: .; CDR3 protein: CASSLMGLSIYEQYF; CDR3 DNA: TGTGCCAGCAGTTTAATGGGACTCTCGATTTACGAGCAGTACTTC
J gene: TRBJ2-1; D gene: TRBD2; V gene: TRBV7-7; clone size: many; CDR3 protein: CASSSFGGDEQFF; CDR3 DNA: TGTGCCAGCAGCTCCTTCGGGGGGGATGAGCAGTTCTTC
J gene: TRBJ1-2; D gene: .; V gene: TRBV7-8; clone size: .; CDR3 protein: CASSFPLGTYGYTF; CDR3 DNA: TGTGCCAGCAGCTTCCCCCTAGGGACCTATGGCTACACCTTC
J gene: TRBJ1-5; D gene: TRBD1; V gene: TRBV5-4; clone size: .; CDR3 protein: CASSRGGRGNQPQHF; CDR3 DNA: TGTGCCAGCAGCAGAGGGGGCAGGGGCAATCAGCCCCAGCATTTT
J gene: TRBJ1-1; D gene: .; V gene: TRBV7-9; clone size: .; CDR3 protein: CASSSRGYGPLNTEAFF; CDR3 DNA: TGTGCCAGCAGCTCCCGGGGTTATGGGCCTTTGAACACTGAAGCTTTCTTT
J gene: TRBJ1-4; D gene: .; V gene: TRBV2; clone size: .; CDR3 protein: CASTERATNEKLFF; CDR3 DNA: TGTGCCAGCACCGAGAGGGCAACTAATGAAAAACTGTTTTTT
J gene: TRBJ1-6; D gene: .; V gene: TRBV4-2; clone size: .; CDR3 protein: CASSQGGTDVGNSPLHF; CDR3 DNA: TGTGCCAGCAGCCAAGGGGGGACCGACGTCGGCAATTCACCCCTCCACTTT
J gene: TRBJ2-3; D gene: .; V gene: TRBV2; clone size: once; CDR3 protein: CASTRVSSTDTQYF; CDR3 DNA: TGTGCCAGCACGCGTGTGTCCAGCACAGATACGCAGTATTTT
J gene: TRBJ1-2; D gene: .; V gene: TRBV6-5; clone size: .; CDR3 protein: CASSYSRFYGYTF; CDR3 DNA: TGTGCCAGCAGTTACTCTCGGTTCTATGGCTACACCTTC
J gene: TRBJ1-1; D gene: .; V gene: TRBV5-1; clone size: .; CDR3 protein: CASSIGPSGMNTEAFF; CDR3 DNA: TGCGCCAGCAGCATCGGACCGTCCGGGATGAACACTGAAGCTTTCTTT
J gene: TRBJ2-2; D gene: .; V gene: TRBV7-9; clone size: .; CDR3 protein: CASSQQDTGELFF; CDR3 DNA: TGTGCCAGCAGCCAACAGGACACCGGGGAGCTGTTTTTT
J gene: TRBJ2-1; D gene: TRBD2; V gene: TRBV11-2; clone size: .; CDR3 protein: CASSRGDSGGALDEQFF; CDR3 DNA: TGTGCCAGCAGCCGGGGCGATAGCGGGGGGGCCTTGGATGAGCAGTTCTTC
J gene: TRBJ2-6; D gene: .; V gene: TRBV27; clone size: .; CDR3 protein: CASRRDRDLSGANVLTF; CDR3 DNA: TGTGCCAGCAGGCGTGACCGGGACCTATCTGGGGCCAACGTCCTGACTTTC
J gene: TRBJ1-2; D gene: TRBD1; V gene: TRBV7-2; clone size: .; CDR3 protein: CASSLAAGGRVYTF; CDR3 DNA: TGTGCCAGCAGCTTAGCGGCAGGGGGTAGAGTCTACACCTTC
J gene: TRBJ2-3; D gene: TRBD1; V gene: TRBV18; clone size: .; CDR3 protein: CASTTGGEPDTQYF; CDR3 DNA: TGTGCCAGCACGACAGGGGGCGAACCAGATACGCAGTATTTT
J gene: TRBJ2-1; D gene: TRBD2; V gene: TRBV7-2; clone size: .; CDR3 protein: CASSPPPSGRAAYNEQFF; CDR3 DNA: TGTGCCAGCAGCCCTCCTCCTAGCGGGAGGGCCGCCTACAATGAGCAGTTCTTC
J gene: TRBJ2-5; D gene: TRBD1; V gene: TRBV28; clone size: .; CDR3 protein: CASSPWTGGEQETQYF; CDR3 DNA: TGTGCCAGCAGTCCCTGGACAGGGGGGGAACAAGAGACCCAGTACTTC
J gene: TRBJ2-1; D gene: TRBD2; V gene: TRBV9; clone size: .; CDR3 protein: CASSVEGLASSYNEQFF; CDR3 DNA: TGTGCCAGCAGCGTAGAGGGACTAGCAAGCTCCTACAATGAGCAGTTCTTC
J gene: TRBJ2-2; D gene: TRBD2; V gene: TRBV7-6; clone size: .; CDR3 protein: CASSLRGGINTGELFF; CDR3 DNA: TGTGCCAGCAGCTTACGGGGGGGGATCAACACCGGGGAGCTGTTTTTT
J gene: TRBJ1-4; D gene: .; V gene: TRBV21-1; clone size: .; CDR3 protein: CATSPGEKLFF; CDR3 DNA: TGTGCCACCTCTCCGGGTGAAAAACTGTTTTTT
J gene: TRBJ1-2; D gene: TRBD1; V gene: TRBV7-6; clone size: .; CDR3 protein: CASSLEDRGHGYTF; CDR3 DNA: TGTGCCAGCAGCTTAGAGGACAGGGGACATGGCTACACCTTC
J gene: TRBJ2-6; D gene: .; V gene: TRBV6-6; clone size: .; CDR3 protein: CASSPPGGANVLTF; CDR3 DNA: TGTGCCAGCAGTCCGCCGGGTGGGGCCAACGTCCTGACTTTC
J gene: TRBJ2-1; D gene: TRBD2; V gene: TRBV9; clone size: .; CDR3 protein: CASSVAATSSNEQFF; CDR3 DNA: TGTGCCAGCAGCGTAGCGGCGACTAGCAGCAATGAGCAGTTCTTC
J gene: TRBJ2-2; D gene: TRBD2; V gene: TRBV4-2; clone size: .; CDR3 protein: CASSHGTSGGFRNTGELFF; CDR3 DNA: TGTGCCAGCAGCCACGGGACTAGCGGGGGTTTCCGGAACACCGGGGAGCTGTTTTTT
J gene: TRBJ2-1; D gene: .; V gene: TRBV30; clone size: once; CDR3 protein: CAWSPFLEAEQFF; CDR3 DNA: TGTGCCTGGAGCCCATTTCTAGAGGCTGAGCAGTTCTTC
J gene: TRBJ2-3; D gene: TRBD2; V gene: TRBV4-1; clone size: .; CDR3 protein: CASSYRLAGAGDTQYF; CDR3 DNA: TGCGCCAGCAGCTACAGACTAGCGGGAGCGGGAGATACGCAGTATTTT